What follows are 10 T cell receptor beta chains derived from one specimen sequenced in a study of blood T cell repertoires in COVID-19. The data were produced by immunoSEQ multiplex PCR, yet TCRdb's version contains in-frame clones alone and is incomplete. The data show approximately 360,000 clones, roughly four fifths seen once. Sequenced sample: PBMCs or T cells enriched from blood (not recorded which). The receptors come from a woman aged 45-59 years who had recovered from COVID-19.

This chain connects TRBV10-1 to TRBJ1-6; no firm D call. V was trimmed by 9 bases and J by 4 bases, leaving 13 bases between them. The length of the CDR3 is 14 residues. Germline CDR1 is WNHNN and CDR2 is SYGVQD (reference sequence). CDR3 DNA: TGCGCCAGGAAGAACGAGCCTTATAATTCACCCCTCCACTTT. Translating gives CARKNEPYNSPLHF.

This chain links TRBV3-1 (or the pseudogene TRBV3-2) with TRBJ2-3, with 7 nucleotides matching TRBD2. In germline, CDR1 is LGHDT, CDR2 YNNKEL (reference sequence). CDR3 length equals 17 residues. V lost 0 bases to trimming and J lost 5 bases; unmatched junction nucleotides: 11. The CDR3 DNA reads as TGTGCCAGCAGCCAAGATCACCCTCGCGGGGGTCGAGATACGCAGTATTTT. Amino acid sequence: CASSQDHPRGGRDTQYF.

V and J are TRBV6-6 and TRBJ2-6; tentatively, D is TRBD1 (6 bases). The CDR3 length is 16 residues. V shed 5 bases and J shed 1 base, with 12 bases lying between them. The germline CDR1 and CDR2 sequences are MNHNY and SVGAGI (reference sequence). The CDR3 DNA is TGTGCCAGCAGTCGAGGACAGATTTCTGGGGCCAACGTCCTGACTTTC. Translated: CASSRGQISGANVLTF.

This clone was seen a handful of times. The chain is built from TRBV1 and TRBJ1-2; the D segment call TRBD1 is taken from the table without a DNA check. TRBV1 is shown as a pseudogene. The CDR3 is 16 residues long. In nucleotides, the CDR3 is TGCACCAGCAGCCAGGTGGGCCGGTGGGGCGACTATGGCTACACCTTC. This sequence encodes CTSSQVGRWGDYGYTF.

V usage is TRBV7-9 and J usage is TRBJ2-7; TRBD1 aligns across 8 bases. Germline trimming cut 3 bases from V and 6 bases from J; bases unmatched to any gene: 10. The CDR3 totals 15 residues. Germline loops: CDR1 SEHNR, CDR2 FQNEAQ (reference sequence). CDR3 region: CASSFAPQGAPEQYF. The CDR3 DNA reads TGTGCCAGCAGCTTCGCCCCCCAGGGGGCCCCCGAGCAGTACTTC.

The chain couples TRBV15 to TRBJ1-2; D perhaps matches TRBD1 (5 bases). The CDR3 sequence is 15 residues long. Per germline, CDR1 LNHNV and CDR2 YYDKDF (reference sequence). V was pared by 0 bases and J by 8 bases, with 16 bases between. CDR3: CATSRDPGNLGGYTF. CDR3 DNA sequence: TGTGCCACCAGCAGAGATCCAGGGAACCTTGGGGGCTACACCTTC. Full variable domain (outside the CDR3, taken from reference TRBV15 and TRBJ1-2): DAMVIQNPRYQVTQFGKPVTLSCSQTLNHNVMYWYQQKSSQAPKLLFHYYDKDFNNEADTPDNFQSRRPNTSFCFLDIRSPGLGDTAMYLCATSRDPGNLGGYTFGSGTRLTVV.

The chain couples TRBV6-1 to TRBJ2-7, with D hard to call. CDR3 size: 11 residues. Germline assignment: CDR1 MNHNS and CDR2 SASEGT. Trimming pared 3 bases from V and 4 bases from J, leaving 4 bases between. CDR3 bases: TGTGCCAGCAGTGATTTATACGAGCAGTACTTC. This sequence encodes CASSDLYEQYF.

The J gene is TRBJ2-7, the V gene TRBV25-1, with TRBD2 identical over 7 bases. CDR3 length equals 13 residues. J gave up 1 base and V 8 bases, and 5 bases lay outside the gene matches. CDR1 is MGHDK, CDR2 SYGVNS, per germline. The CDR3 DNA sequence: TGTGCCAGCGGGGGGGGAGGATCCTACGAGCAGTACTTC. Residues: CASGGGGSYEQYF.

The J gene is TRBJ2-3, the V gene TRBV7-9, with TRBD1 as a possible D gene (6 bases). CDR1 is SEHNR, CDR2 FQNEAQ, per germline (reference sequence). This CDR3 contains 16 residues. V was cut by 3 bases and J by 2 bases, with 15 bases left in between. CDR3 amino acids: CASSFKVGGNTDTQYF. CDR3 nucleotide sequence: TGTGCCAGCAGCTTCAAAGTAGGGGGAAACACAGATACGCAGTATTTT.

The chain uses TRBV3-1 (or the pseudogene TRBV3-2) and TRBJ2-7, with 7 bases fitting TRBD1. The CDR3 has 14 amino acids. Germline V gene lookup returns CDR1 LGHDT and CDR2 YNNKEL (reference sequence). Trimming cost V 1 base and J 2 bases; bases outside gene matches: 2. DNA for the CDR3: TGTGCCAGCAGCCAAGTAACAGGGGCCTACGAGCAGTACTTC. It yields the protein CASSQVTGAYEQYF.